The rows below give T cell receptor beta chains drawn from one sample of a study of graft-versus-host responses after intestinal transplantation. No antigen has been assigned to these receptors. Libraries were prepared by immunoSEQ multiplex PCR; TCRdb keeps only in-frame clonotypes and omits some of them. The repertoire holds 80,000 to 90,000 clones, with around nine tenths as singletons. The input for sequencing was unstimulated CD4+ T cells sorted from spleen or lymph node cells, taken before intestinal transplant. These receptors came from a human donor who received an intestinal transplant. CDR3s include the opening cysteine and the closing phenylalanine or tryptophan. D genes are given only for firm matches. Where a row states a size, it is once, few, many or the class of an expanded clone; other rows omit it.

j_gene	abundance	d_gene	v_gene	CDR3nt	CDR3aa
TRBJ2-2	.	.	TRBV6-1	TGTGCCAGCAGTTTGACCTCTCCGAACACCGGGGAGCTGTTTTTT	CASSLTSPNTGELFF
TRBJ1-5	.	.	TRBV5-6	TGTGCCAGCAGCTTATCACTCAATCAGCCCCAGCATTTT	CASSLSLNQPQHF
TRBJ2-5	.	.	TRBV27	TGTGCCAGCAGTGCACAGGGCACAGGGCAAGAGACCCAGTACTTC	CASSAQGTGQETQYF
TRBJ2-2	.	.	TRBV27	TGTGCCAGCAGTTTACGGACCGGGGAGCTGTTTTTT	CASSLRTGELFF
TRBJ2-2	.	.	TRBV5-1	TGCGCCAGCAGCTTCTTTGTCAACACCGGGGAGCTGTTTTTT	CASSFFVNTGELFF
TRBJ1-5	.	.	TRBV28	TGTGCCAGCAGGGAGGGAGGGGGCAATCAGCCCCAGCATTTT	CASREGGGNQPQHF
TRBJ1-5	.	.	TRBV5-5	TGTGCCAGCAGCTTGAGAGGGGTTAGCAATCAGCCCCAGCATTTT	CASSLRGVSNQPQHF
TRBJ1-4	.	.	TRBV27	TGTGCCAGCAGTCTAGCGCGGGCCAGGGCTGAAAAACTGTTTTTT	CASSLARARAEKLFF
TRBJ2-7	.	.	TRBV18	TGTGCCAGCTCACCAATTGGCGGGAACTCCTACGAGCAGTACTTC	CASSPIGGNSYEQYF
TRBJ1-5	.	.	TRBV10-3	TGTGCCATCAGTGAGTCCGGCGGGCTGGGGCAGCCCCAGCATTTT	CAISESGGLGQPQHF
TRBJ2-2	.	.	TRBV9	TGTGCCAGCAGCGCGGACCGGGACACCTACCGTCTCGGGGTAACCGGGGAGCTGTTTTTT	CASSADRDTYRLGVTGELFF
TRBJ2-7	.	TRBD1	TRBV28	TGTGCCAGCAGTTTGGGCCCAAGACAGGGGGCTCGGGAGCAGTACTTC	CASSLGPRQGAREQYF
TRBJ2-2	.	.	TRBV2	TGTGCCAGCAGTAGGGGGTTTCTGAACACCGGGGAGCTGTTTTTT	CASSRGFLNTGELFF
TRBJ2-7	once	TRBD1	TRBV6-6	TGTGCCAGCAACAGGGGCTACGAGCAGTACTTC	CASNRGYEQYF
TRBJ1-1	.	.	TRBV2	TGTGCCAGCAGTGGAAGGGGAGGGAGGACTGAAGCTTTCTTT	CASSGRGGRTEAFF
TRBJ2-5	.	TRBD2	TRBV5-1	TGCGCCAGCAGCTCAGGGAGCGGGAACAGGGAGACCCAGTACTTC	CASSSGSGNRETQYF
TRBJ1-2	few	.	TRBV6-5	TGTGCCAGCAATAGGGGTCCCTATGGCTACACCTTC	CASNRGPYGYTF
TRBJ2-7	few	.	TRBV7-9	TGTGCCAGCAGCTCAAGTGTGCGGGGGACAGCCCCCGACTCCTACGAGCAGTACTTC	CASSSSVRGTAPDSYEQYF
TRBJ2-1	.	.	TRBV6-1	TGTGCCAGCAGCAGAAATGAGCAGTTCTTC	CASSRNEQFF
TRBJ2-1	.	.	TRBV28	TGTGCCAGCACCCCGGGGGACGAGCAGTTCTTC	CASTPGDEQFF
TRBJ2-5	.	.	TRBV30	TGTGCCTGGAGTGTAGGTGGCCAAGAGACCCAGTACTTC	CAWSVGGQETQYF
TRBJ1-1	.	.	TRBV5-1	TGCGCCAGCAGCTTGGCCCCAACAGGGTTCGTGACCACTGAAGCTTTCTTT	CASSLAPTGFVTTEAFF
TRBJ2-2	.	.	TRBV28	TGTGCCAGCAGTTTGCATGTCCCAGGCACCGGGGAGCTGTTTTTT	CASSLHVPGTGELFF
TRBJ2-7	once	.	TRBV28	TGTGCCAACAGTTTCGGGGACGGCACCTACGAGCAGTACTTC	CANSFGDGTYEQYF
TRBJ2-1	.	TRBD2	TRBV7-6	TGTGCCAGCAGCTTAAGGTCCCGTTTAGCGGGAGGGCCCGGCTCCTACAATGAGCAGTTCTTC	CASSLRSRLAGGPGSYNEQFF
TRBJ1-1	.	TRBD1	TRBV19	TGTGCCAGTAGTAGCCTGTCCGGGACAGGGCTCTGGAAAGCTTTCTTT	CASSSLSGTGLWKAFF
TRBJ1-3	once	.	TRBV6-5	TGTGCCAGCGGTACGGGAAACACCATATATTTT	CASGTGNTIYF
TRBJ2-1	.	TRBD2	TRBV30	TGTGCCTGGAGTGTGGGACTAGCGGGAGATTCAGATGAGCAGTTCTTC	CAWSVGLAGDSDEQFF
TRBJ2-3	.	TRBD1	TRBV18	TGTGCCAGCTCACCCCTGGGACAGGCACAAGATACGCAGTATTTT	CASSPLGQAQDTQYF
TRBJ1-4	.	TRBD1	TRBV5-1	TGCGCCAGCACCCGGACAGGGGGCGACCTTGGTGAAAAACTGTTTTTT	CASTRTGGDLGEKLFF
TRBJ2-7	.	.	TRBV10-3	TGTGCCATCAGTGATGCGGGTGCTCAAAACGAGCAGTACTTC	CAISDAGAQNEQYF
TRBJ2-1	.	.	TRBV5-1	TGCGCCAGCAGCTTGGGACTCAATGAGCAGTTCTTC	CASSLGLNEQFF
TRBJ2-2	.	.	TRBV28	TGTGCCAGCATGTTTTTCGGGGAGCTGTTTTTT	CASMFFGELFF
TRBJ2-4	.	TRBD1	TRBV28	TGTGCCAGCAGTTTCCGGACAGGGGAAAACATTCAGTACTTC	CASSFRTGENIQYF
TRBJ2-3	.	.	TRBV29-1	TGCAGCGTCCGCCGGGACCGAGGCACAGATACGCAGTATTTT	CSVRRDRGTDTQYF
TRBJ1-5	.	.	TRBV9	TGTGCCAGCAGCGCCGATAGGACAGCTCCCCAGCATTTT	CASSADRTAPQHF
TRBJ1-1	.	.	TRBV10-2	TGCGCCAGCAGTAGAACAGGGAGGAGAGGGACTGAAGCTTTCTTT	CASSRTGRRGTEAFF
TRBJ1-4	.	TRBD1	TRBV7-2	TGTGCCAGCACCCTACCCGGGACAGCGAATGAAAAACTGTTTTTT	CASTLPGTANEKLFF
TRBJ1-4	once	.	TRBV4-1	TGCGCCAGCACCCCAGGTATTCGGACTAATGAAAAACTGTTTTTT	CASTPGIRTNEKLFF
TRBJ2-7	once	.	TRBV5-1	TGCGCCAGCCGAATACAGTCAGCAAGCTACGAGCAGTACTTC	CASRIQSASYEQYF
TRBJ1-2	once	TRBD1	TRBV18	TGTGCCAGCTCAAAGGGGGCGTTCTATGGCTACACCTTC	CASSKGAFYGYTF
TRBJ1-1	.	.	TRBV10-1	TGCGCCAGCAGTGGGTCCTCGAACACTGAAGCTTTCTTT	CASSGSSNTEAFF
TRBJ2-3	.	TRBD2	TRBV5-4	TGTGCCAGCAGCTTTGGCGGGAGGAACACAGATACGCAGTATTTT	CASSFGGRNTDTQYF
TRBJ1-1	.	.	TRBV11-2	TGTGCCAGCAGCTTAGATCTGAGACAGAACACTGAAGCTTTCTTT	CASSLDLRQNTEAFF
TRBJ2-1	once	TRBD1	TRBV7-9	TGTGCCAGCAGCTTACCGGGACAGAACAATGAGCAGTTCTTC	CASSLPGQNNEQFF
TRBJ2-7	.	TRBD1	TRBV6-5	TGTGCCAGCAGTTCCCATACAGGGGGAAACTACGAGCAGTACTTC	CASSSHTGGNYEQYF
TRBJ1-2	few	.	TRBV5-8	TGTGCCAGCAGCCTGACAGGTTATTATGGCTACACCTTC	CASSLTGYYGYTF
TRBJ2-2	.	TRBD2	TRBV7-2	TGTGCCAGCAGCTCACCCCGGGGGGGCACCGGGGAGCTGTTTTTT	CASSSPRGGTGELFF
TRBJ2-7	.	.	TRBV2	TGTGCCAGCAGTGAAATCCAGGGATCCTACGAGCAGTACTTC	CASSEIQGSYEQYF
TRBJ2-5	.	TRBD2	TRBV18	TGTGCCAGCTCAGACCGGGACTACCACCAAGAGACCCAGTACTTC	CASSDRDYHQETQYF
TRBJ1-1	.	.	TRBV11-2	TGTGCCAGCAGCTTAGAGGTAACTGAAGCTTTCTTT	CASSLEVTEAFF
TRBJ2-7	.	TRBD2	TRBV7-6	TGTGCCAGCAGCTCCTGGGAACTAGCGGACGAGCAGTACTTC	CASSSWELADEQYF
TRBJ2-5	.	TRBD1	TRBV7-9	TGTGCCAGCAGTTTTGGGGACAGGGGTTTCCAAGAGACCCAGTACTTC	CASSFGDRGFQETQYF
TRBJ2-7	.	.	TRBV28	TGTGCCAGCTACAGGTCCCCCTCCTACGAGCAGTACTTC	CASYRSPSYEQYF
TRBJ2-5	.	TRBD2	TRBV11-2	TGTGCCAGCAGTTTCACTTGGGACTACCTAGAGACCCAGTACTTC	CASSFTWDYLETQYF
TRBJ1-1	.	.	TRBV5-1	TGCGCCAGCAGCTTGGGGCAAATATCCTTTTTGAACACTGAAGCTTTCTTT	CASSLGQISFLNTEAFF
TRBJ2-2	.	.	TRBV5-5	TGTGCCAGCAGCTTGGGTACAGTTTCCTTCAACACCGGGGAGCTGTTTTTT	CASSLGTVSFNTGELFF